This section outlines one T cell receptor (beta chain) sequence together with its context. The antigen is not known. The V gene's germline CDR1 is WNHNN and CDR2 SYGVQD (reference sequence). This CDR3 contains 16 residues. V trimming: 3 bases; J trimming: 1 base; junction bases outside the gene matches: 9. The data derive from a study of OX40 agonist ivuxolimab in advanced cancers. Study overall: There were three patients with partial responses, one having hepatocellular carcinoma and two cutaneous melanoma. The study's findings and limits: At 0.1 to 3.0 mg/kg and by week 6, CD4+ and CD8+ T cells in the blood had expanded clonally. No determination was made of the antigen specificity of the expanded peripheral T cells.

TCRdb keeps only in-frame clones here, not all; method: immunoSEQ multiplex PCR. The repertoire includes roughly 70,000 clones, approximately 90% of them detected once, and roughly 9.8% sits in the top ten. The study sampled blood at baseline, cycle 4 day 1, and cycle 7 day 1. Specimen: CD4+ or CD8+ T cells sorted from blood, collected in a trial of the OX40 agonist ivuxolimab. The clonotype originates from an adult with an advanced solid tumor such as melanoma, head and neck, liver or kidney cancer. V and J are TRBV10-1 and TRBJ2-7; TRBD1 matches at 7 bases. This CDR3 reads CASSDRGRDSSYEQYF. CDR3 DNA sequence: TGCGCCAGCAGTGACCGTGGTCGGGACAGTTCCTACGAGCAGTACTTC.